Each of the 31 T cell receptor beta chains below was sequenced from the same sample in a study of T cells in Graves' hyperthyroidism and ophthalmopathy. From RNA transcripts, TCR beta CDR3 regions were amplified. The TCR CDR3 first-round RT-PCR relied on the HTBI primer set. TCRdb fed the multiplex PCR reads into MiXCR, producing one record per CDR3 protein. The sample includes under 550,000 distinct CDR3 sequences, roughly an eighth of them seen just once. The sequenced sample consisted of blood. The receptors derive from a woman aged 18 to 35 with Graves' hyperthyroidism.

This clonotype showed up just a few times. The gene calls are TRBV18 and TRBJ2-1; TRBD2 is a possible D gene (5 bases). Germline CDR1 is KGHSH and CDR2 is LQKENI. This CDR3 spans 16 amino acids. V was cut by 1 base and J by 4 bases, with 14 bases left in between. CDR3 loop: CASSPLLLARYNEQFF. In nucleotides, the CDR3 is TGTGCCAGCTCACCACTATTGCTAGCAAGGTACAATGAGCAGTTCTTC.

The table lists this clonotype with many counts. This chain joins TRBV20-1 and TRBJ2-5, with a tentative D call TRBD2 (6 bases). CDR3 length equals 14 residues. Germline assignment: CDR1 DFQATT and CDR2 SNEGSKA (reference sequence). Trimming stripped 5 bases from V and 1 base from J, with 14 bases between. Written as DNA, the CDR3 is TGCAGTGCTGCACCTCCGGAGGGCCAAGAGACCCAGTACTTC. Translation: CSAAPPEGQETQYF.

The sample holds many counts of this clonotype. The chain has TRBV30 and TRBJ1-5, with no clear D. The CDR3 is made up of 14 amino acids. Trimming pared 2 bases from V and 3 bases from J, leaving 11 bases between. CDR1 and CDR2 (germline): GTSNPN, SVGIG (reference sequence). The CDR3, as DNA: TGTGCCTGGAGTCGGACGGAGCTCAATCAGCCCCAGCATTTT. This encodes CAWSRTELNQPQHF.

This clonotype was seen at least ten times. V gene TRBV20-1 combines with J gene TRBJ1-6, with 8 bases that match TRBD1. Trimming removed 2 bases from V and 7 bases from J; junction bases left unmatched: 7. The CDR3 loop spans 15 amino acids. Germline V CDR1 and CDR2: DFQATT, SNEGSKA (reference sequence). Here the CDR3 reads CSARTVGQGNSPLHF. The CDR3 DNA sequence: TGCAGTGCTAGAACCGTTGGACAGGGAAATTCACCCCTCCACTTT.

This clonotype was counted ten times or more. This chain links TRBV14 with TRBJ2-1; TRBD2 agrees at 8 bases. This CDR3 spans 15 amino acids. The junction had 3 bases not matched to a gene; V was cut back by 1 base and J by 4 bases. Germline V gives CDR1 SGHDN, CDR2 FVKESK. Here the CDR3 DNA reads TGTGCCAGCAGCCAAGGGACTAGCAAGTACAATGAGCAGTTCTTC. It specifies CASSQGTSKYNEQFF.

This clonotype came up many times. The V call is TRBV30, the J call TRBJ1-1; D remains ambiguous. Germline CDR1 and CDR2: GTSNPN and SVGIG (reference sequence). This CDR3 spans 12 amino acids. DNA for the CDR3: TGTGCGTTAGAAAGGAGGGACACTGAAGCTTTCTTT. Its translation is CALERRDTEAFF.

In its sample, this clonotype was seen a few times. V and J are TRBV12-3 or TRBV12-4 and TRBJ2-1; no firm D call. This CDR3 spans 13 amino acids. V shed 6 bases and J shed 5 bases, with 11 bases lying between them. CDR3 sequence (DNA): TGTGCCAGCAGGGTGCCCACACACAATGAGCAGTTCTTC. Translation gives CASRVPTHNEQFF.

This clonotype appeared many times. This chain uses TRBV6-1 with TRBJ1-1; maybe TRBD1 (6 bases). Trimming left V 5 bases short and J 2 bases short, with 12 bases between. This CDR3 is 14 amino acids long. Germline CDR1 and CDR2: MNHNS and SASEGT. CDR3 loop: CASSFTGKNTEAFF. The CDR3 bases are TGTGCCAGCAGTTTTACAGGGAAAAACACTGAAGCTTTCTTT.

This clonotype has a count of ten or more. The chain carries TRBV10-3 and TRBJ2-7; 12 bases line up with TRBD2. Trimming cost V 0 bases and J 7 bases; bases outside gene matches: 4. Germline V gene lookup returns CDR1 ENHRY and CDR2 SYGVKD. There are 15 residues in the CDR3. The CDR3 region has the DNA TGTGCCATCAGTGAGTCGAGACTAGCGGGAGCTGAGCAGTACTTC. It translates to CAISESRLAGAEQYF.

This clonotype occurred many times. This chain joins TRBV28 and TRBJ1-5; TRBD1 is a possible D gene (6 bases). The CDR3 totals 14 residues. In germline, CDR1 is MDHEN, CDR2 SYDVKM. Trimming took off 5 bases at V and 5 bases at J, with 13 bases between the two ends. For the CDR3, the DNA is TGTGCCAGCAGTCCAAGGCAGGGGTATCAGCCCCAGCATTTT. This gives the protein CASSPRQGYQPQHF.

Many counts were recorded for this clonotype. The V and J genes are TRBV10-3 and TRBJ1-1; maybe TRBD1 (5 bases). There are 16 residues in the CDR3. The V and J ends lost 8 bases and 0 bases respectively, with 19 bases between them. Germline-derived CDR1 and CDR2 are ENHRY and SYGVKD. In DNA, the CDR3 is TGTGCCATCTCCGCCAGGGAGGGGAGAATGAACACTGAAGCTTTCTTT. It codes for CAISAREGRMNTEAFF.

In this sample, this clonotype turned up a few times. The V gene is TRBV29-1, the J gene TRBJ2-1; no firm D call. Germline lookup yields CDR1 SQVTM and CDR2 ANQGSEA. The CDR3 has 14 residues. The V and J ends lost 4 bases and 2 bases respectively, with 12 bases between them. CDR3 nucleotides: TGCAGCGTTGTAGTTGGTCCAGCCTACAATGAGCAGTTCTTC. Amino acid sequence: CSVVVGPAYNEQFF.

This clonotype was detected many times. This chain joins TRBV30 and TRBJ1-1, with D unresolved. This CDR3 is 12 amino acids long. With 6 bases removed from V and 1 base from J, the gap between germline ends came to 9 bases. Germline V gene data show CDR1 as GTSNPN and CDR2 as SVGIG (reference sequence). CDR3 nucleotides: TGTGCCTGCAACCGTGGGAACACTGAAGCTTTCTTT. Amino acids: CACNRGNTEAFF. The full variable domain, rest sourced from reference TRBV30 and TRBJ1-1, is SQTIHQWPATLVQPVGSPLSLECTVEGTSNPNLYWYRQAAGRGLQLLFYSVGIGQISSEVPQNLSASRPQDRQFILSSKKLLLSDSGFYLCACNRGNTEAFFGQGTRLTVV.

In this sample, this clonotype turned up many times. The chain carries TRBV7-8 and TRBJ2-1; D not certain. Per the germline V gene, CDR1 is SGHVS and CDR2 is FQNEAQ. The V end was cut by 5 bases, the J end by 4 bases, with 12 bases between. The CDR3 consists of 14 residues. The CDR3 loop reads CASSHRAQYNEQFF. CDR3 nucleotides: TGTGCCAGCAGCCACCGGGCCCAGTACAATGAGCAGTTCTTC. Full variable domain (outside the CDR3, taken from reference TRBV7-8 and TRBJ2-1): GAGVSQSPRYKVAKRGQDVALRCDPISGHVSLFWYQQALGQGPEFLTYFQNEAQLDKSGLPSDRFFAERPEGSVSTLKIQRTQQEDSAVYLCASSHRAQYNEQFFGPGTRLTVL.

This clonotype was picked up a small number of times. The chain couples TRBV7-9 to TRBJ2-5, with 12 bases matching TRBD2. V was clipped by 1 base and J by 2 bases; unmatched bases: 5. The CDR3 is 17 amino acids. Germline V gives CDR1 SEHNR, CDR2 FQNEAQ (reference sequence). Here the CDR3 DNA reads TGTGCCAGCAGCTTAGGTCTCCTAGCGGGGGGGCAAGAGACCCAGTACTTC. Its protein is CASSLGLLAGGQETQYF.

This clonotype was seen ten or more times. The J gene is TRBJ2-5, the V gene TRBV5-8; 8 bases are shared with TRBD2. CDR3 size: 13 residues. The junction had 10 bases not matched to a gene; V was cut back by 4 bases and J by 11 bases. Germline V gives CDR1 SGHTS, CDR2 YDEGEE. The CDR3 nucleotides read TGTGCCAGCAGCGACATTTCTAGCGGGCTACAGTACTTC. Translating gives CASSDISSGLQYF.

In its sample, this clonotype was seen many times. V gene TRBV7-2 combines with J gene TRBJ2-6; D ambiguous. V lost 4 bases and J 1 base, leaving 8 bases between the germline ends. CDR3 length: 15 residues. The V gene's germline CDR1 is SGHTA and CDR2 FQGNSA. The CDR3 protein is CASSSEPSGANVLTF. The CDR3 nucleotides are TGTGCCAGCAGCTCCGAGCCGTCTGGGGCCAACGTCCTGACTTTC. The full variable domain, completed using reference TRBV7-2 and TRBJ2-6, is GAGVSQSPSNKVTEKGKDVELRCDPISGHTALYWYRQSLGQGLEFLIYFQGNSAPDKSGLPSDRFSAERTGGSVSTLTIQRTQQEDSAVYLCASSSEPSGANVLTFGAGSRLTVL.

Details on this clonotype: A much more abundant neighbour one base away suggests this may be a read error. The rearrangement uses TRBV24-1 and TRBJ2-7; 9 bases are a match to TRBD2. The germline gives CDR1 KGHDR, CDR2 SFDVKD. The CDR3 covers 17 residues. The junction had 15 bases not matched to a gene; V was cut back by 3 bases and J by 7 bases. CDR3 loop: CATSDGVAGASGDEQYF. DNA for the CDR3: TGTGCCACCAGTGATGGGGTAGCGGGAGCGTCGGGTGATGAGCAGTACTTC.

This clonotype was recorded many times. The CDR3 nucleotides are TGTGCCAGCAGCTTAGTCGGACAGGGTACAGATACGCAGTATTTT. Its protein product is CASSLVGQGTDTQYF. The V call is TRBV7-2, the J call TRBJ2-3, with 8 positions matching TRBD1. The CDR3 spans 15 residues. Germline trimming cut 1 base from V and 3 bases from J; bases unmatched to any gene: 3. Germline values: CDR1 SGHTA, CDR2 FQGNSA.

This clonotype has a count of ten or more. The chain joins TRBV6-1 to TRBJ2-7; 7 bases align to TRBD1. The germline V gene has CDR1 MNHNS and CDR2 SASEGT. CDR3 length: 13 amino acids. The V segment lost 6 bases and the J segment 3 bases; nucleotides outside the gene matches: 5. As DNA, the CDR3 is TGTGCCAGCAGATATAGGGACAGCTACGAGCAGTACTTC. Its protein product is CASRYRDSYEQYF.

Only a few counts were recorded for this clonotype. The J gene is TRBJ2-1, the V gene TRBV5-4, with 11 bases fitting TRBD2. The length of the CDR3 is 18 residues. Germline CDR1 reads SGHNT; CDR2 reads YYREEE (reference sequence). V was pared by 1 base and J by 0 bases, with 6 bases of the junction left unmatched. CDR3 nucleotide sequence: TGTGCCAGCAGCTTGCGGCTAGCGGGAGGCCGCTCCTACAATGAGCAGTTCTTC. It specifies CASSLRLAGGRSYNEQFF.

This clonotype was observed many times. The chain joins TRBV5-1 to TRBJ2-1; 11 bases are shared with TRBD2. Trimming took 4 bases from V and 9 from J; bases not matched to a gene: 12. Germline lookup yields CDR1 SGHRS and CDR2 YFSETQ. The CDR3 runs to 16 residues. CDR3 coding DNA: TGCGCCAGCAGCCTACAGACTAGCGGGAATCTGGGTGAGCAGTTCTTC. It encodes CASSLQTSGNLGEQFF.

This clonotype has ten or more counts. This chain's CDR3 is CASTGQGALDEQYF. The CDR3 DNA is TGTGCCAGCACTGGACAGGGGGCTCTCGACGAGCAGTACTTC. This chain joins TRBV28 and TRBJ2-7; 11 bases align to TRBD1. The J segment lost 5 bases and the V segment lost 7 bases, leaving 7 bases of the junction unmatched. Germline CDR1 reads MDHEN; CDR2 reads SYDVKM. The CDR3 extends over 14 amino acids.

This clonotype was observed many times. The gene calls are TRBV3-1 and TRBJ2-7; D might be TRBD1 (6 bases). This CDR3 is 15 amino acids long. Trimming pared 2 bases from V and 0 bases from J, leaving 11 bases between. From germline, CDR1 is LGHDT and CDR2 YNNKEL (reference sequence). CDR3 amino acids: CASSQLQGSSYEQYF. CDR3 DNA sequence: TGTGCCAGCAGCCAATTACAGGGAAGCTCCTACGAGCAGTACTTC.

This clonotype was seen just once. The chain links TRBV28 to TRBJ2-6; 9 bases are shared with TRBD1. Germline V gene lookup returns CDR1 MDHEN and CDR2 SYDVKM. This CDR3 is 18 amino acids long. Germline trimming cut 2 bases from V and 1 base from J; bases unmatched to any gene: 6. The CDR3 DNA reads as TGTGCCAGCAGTTTACCCTCGGACAGGGGATCTGGGGCCAACGTCCTGACTTTC. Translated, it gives CASSLPSDRGSGANVLTF.

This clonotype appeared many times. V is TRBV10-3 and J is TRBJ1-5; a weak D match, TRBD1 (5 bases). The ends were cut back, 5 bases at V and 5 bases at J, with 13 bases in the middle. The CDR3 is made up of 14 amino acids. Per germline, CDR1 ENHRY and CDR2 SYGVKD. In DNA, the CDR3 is TGTGCCATCAGTCAAACAGGAGGCGATCAGCCCCAGCATTTT. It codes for CAISQTGGDQPQHF.

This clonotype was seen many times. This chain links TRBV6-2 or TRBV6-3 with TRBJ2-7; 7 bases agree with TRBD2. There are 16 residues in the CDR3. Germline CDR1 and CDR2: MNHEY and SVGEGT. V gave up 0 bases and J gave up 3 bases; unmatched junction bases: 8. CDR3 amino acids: CASSYSNGGVNYEQYF. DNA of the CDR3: TGTGCCAGCAGTTACTCGAATGGGGGGGTGAACTACGAGCAGTACTTC.

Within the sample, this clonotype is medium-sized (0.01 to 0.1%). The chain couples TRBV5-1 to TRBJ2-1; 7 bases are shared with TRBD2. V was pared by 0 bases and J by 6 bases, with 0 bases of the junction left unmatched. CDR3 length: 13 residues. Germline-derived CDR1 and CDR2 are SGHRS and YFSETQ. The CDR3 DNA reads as TGCGCCAGCAGCTTGGGGACTAGCAATGAGCAGTTCTTC. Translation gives CASSLGTSNEQFF.

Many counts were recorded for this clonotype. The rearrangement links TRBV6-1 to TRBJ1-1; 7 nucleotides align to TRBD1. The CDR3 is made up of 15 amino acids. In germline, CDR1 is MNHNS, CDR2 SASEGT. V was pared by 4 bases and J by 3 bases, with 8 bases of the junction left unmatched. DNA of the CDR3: TGTGCCAGCAGTGGTGTTTGGCAGGGGGACACTGAAGCTTTCTTT. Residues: CASSGVWQGDTEAFF.

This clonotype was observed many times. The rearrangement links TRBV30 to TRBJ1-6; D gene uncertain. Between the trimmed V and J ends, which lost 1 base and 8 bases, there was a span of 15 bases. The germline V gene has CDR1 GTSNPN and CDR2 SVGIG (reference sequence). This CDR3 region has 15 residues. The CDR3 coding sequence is TGTGCCTGGAGTGAGATAGGAACCTACGATTCACCCCTCCACTTT. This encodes CAWSEIGTYDSPLHF.

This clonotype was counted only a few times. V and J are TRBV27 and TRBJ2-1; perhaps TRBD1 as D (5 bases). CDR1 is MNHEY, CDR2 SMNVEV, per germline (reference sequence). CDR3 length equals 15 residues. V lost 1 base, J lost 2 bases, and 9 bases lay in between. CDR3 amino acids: CASSLLRGTYNEQFF. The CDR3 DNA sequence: TGTGCCAGCAGTTTATTAAGGGGTACCTACAATGAGCAGTTCTTC.